The 14 T cell receptor beta chains below all came from one sample that was sequenced in a study of control samples from healthy donors and cancer patients. Assay used: immunoSEQ multiplex PCR; TCRdb lists only in-frame clones, some missing. The repertoire holds tens of thousands of clones, with around nine tenths as singletons. Material: PBMCs. Receptor source: a man aged 55 to 70 with colorectal cancer.

The V and J genes are TRBV21-1 and TRBJ2-7; the listed D gene, TRBD1, was not tested against the DNA. TRBV21-1 is tagged as a pseudogene. The CDR3 contains 16 residues. This CDR3 reads CASSNRQGVLGDEQYF. CDR3 nucleotides: TGTGCCAGCAGCAACCGACAGGGGGTGTTAGGTGACGAGCAGTACTTC.

This sequence joins TRBV7-9 and TRBJ1-2; D remains unclear. This CDR3 region has 15 residues. Trimming took 4 bases from V and 4 from J, leaving 16 bases between them. Germline lookup yields CDR1 SEHNR and CDR2 FQNEAQ (reference sequence). CDR3 region: CASSSIPPGPYGYTF. CDR3 DNA sequence: TGTGCCAGCAGCTCCATCCCCCCCGGGCCCTATGGCTACACCTTC. The full variable domain, with the rest looked up from reference TRBV7-9 and TRBJ1-2, is DTGVSQNPRHKITKRGQNVTFRCDPISEHNRLYWYRQTLGQGPEFLTYFQNEAQLEKSRLLSDRFSAERPKGSFSTLEIQRTEQGDSAMYLCASSSIPPGPYGYTFGSGTRLTVV.

The rearrangement links TRBV9 to TRBJ1-1; a weak D match, TRBD1 (5 bases). The CDR3 contains 14 residues. Germline CDR1 reads SGDLS; CDR2 reads YYNGEE. V was cut by 3 bases and J by 0 bases, with 9 bases left in between. CDR3 in amino acids: CASSGTGMNTEAFF. The CDR3 bases are TGTGCCAGCAGCGGTACAGGAATGAACACTGAAGCTTTCTTT. Full variable domain (rest looked up from reference TRBV9 and TRBJ1-1): DSGVTQTPKHLITATGQRVTLRCSPRSGDLSVYWYQQSLDQGLQFLIQYYNGEERAKGNILERFSAQQFPDLHSELNLSSLELGDSALYFCASSGTGMNTEAFFGQGTRLTVV.

The V call is TRBV29-1, the J call TRBJ1-5, with D hard to call. The CDR3 length is 13 residues. The germline V gene encodes CDR1 SQVTM and CDR2 ANQGSEA. The ends were cut back, 4 bases at V and 1 base at J, with 8 bases in the middle. Here the CDR3 DNA reads TGCAGCGTTGGGCAAGGAAGCAATCAGCCCCAGCATTTT. Translated, it gives CSVGQGSNQPQHF.

The chain has TRBV9 and TRBJ1-6; 7 nucleotides line up with TRBD1. This CDR3 region has 17 residues. V was pared by 3 bases and J by 7 bases, with 13 bases of the junction left unmatched. Looked up from germline, CDR1 is SGDLS and CDR2 is YYNGEE. The CDR3 protein is CASSEGGGNERNSPLHF. CDR3 sequence (DNA): TGTGCCAGCAGCGAGGGAGGGGGCAATGAGAGGAATTCACCCCTCCACTTT.

The gene calls are TRBV2 and TRBJ1-6, with 10 bases fitting TRBD1. Per germline, CDR1 SNHLY and CDR2 FYNNEI. V trimming: 7 bases; J trimming: 11 bases; junction bases outside the gene matches: 11. This CDR3 region has 15 residues. The CDR3 is CASTPSRDRGTPLHF. The CDR3 DNA is TGTGCCAGCACGCCGAGCAGGGACAGGGGTACACCCCTCCACTTT. The entire variable domain, with the rest obtained from reference TRBV2 and TRBJ1-6, is as follows: EPEVTQTPSHQVTQMGQEVILRCVPISNHLYFYWYRQILGQKVEFLVSFYNNEISEKSEIFDDQFSVERPDGSNFTLKIRSTKLEDSAMYFCASTPSRDRGTPLHFGNGTRLTVT.

The CDR3 sequence: CASSPDPGGSGNTIYF. The CDR3 DNA reads as TGTGCCAGCAGCCCAGACCCGGGCGGGTCTGGAAACACCATATATTTT. The chain has TRBV9 and TRBJ1-3; D unclear. Germline V gives CDR1 SGDLS, CDR2 YYNGEE. The CDR3 runs to 16 residues. Trimming left V 4 bases short and J 1 base short, with 15 bases between.

This clone appeared once. This chain links TRBV27 with TRBJ1-1; 10 nucleotides align to TRBD1. V trimming: 6 bases; J trimming: 7 bases; junction bases outside the gene matches: 5. The CDR3 covers 13 residues. Germline V CDR1 and CDR2: MNHEY, SMNVEV (reference sequence). CDR3 bases: TGTGCCAGCAGCGGGACAGGGGATAGTGAAGCTTTCTTT. Amino acids: CASSGTGDSEAFF.

The chain joins TRBV7-2 to TRBJ2-5; TRBD2 matches 12 bases. V trimming: 5 bases; J trimming: 3 bases; junction bases outside the gene matches: 4. Germline assignment: CDR1 SGHTA and CDR2 FQGNSA. The CDR3 runs to 15 residues. The CDR3 region is CASSRTSGAEETQYF. The CDR3 DNA is TGTGCCAGCAGCCGGACTAGCGGGGCGGAAGAGACCCAGTACTTC.

The chain carries TRBV4-1 and TRBJ2-5, with a weak D call TRBD2 (5 bases). This CDR3 has 17 amino acids. The V and J ends lost 1 base and 2 bases respectively, with 17 bases between them. Per the germline V gene, CDR1 is MGHRA and CDR2 is YSYEKL. CDR3 amino acids: CASSQGASQWLQETQYF. CDR3 bases: TGCGCCAGCAGCCAAGGTGCTAGCCAATGGTTACAAGAGACCCAGTACTTC.

With regard to this clone: Distinct nucleotide sequences in the sample also encode this CDR3. In DNA, the CDR3 is TGTGCCAGCAGCGACAGCTACGAGCAGTACTTC. Protein sequence: CASSDSYEQYF. V and J are TRBV5-4 and TRBJ2-7, with D maybe TRBD1 (5 bases). Germline lookup yields CDR1 SGHNT and CDR2 YYREEE (reference sequence). CDR3 length equals 11 residues. Trimming shortened V by 4 bases and J by 3 bases, and 5 bases separated the two germline ends.

The chain couples TRBV16 to TRBJ2-3; D gene unclear. The V gene lost 4 bases and the J gene lost 3 bases, with 11 bases spanning the gap. Germline values: CDR1 KGHSY, CDR2 FQNENV. This CDR3 is 14 amino acids long. The CDR3, as DNA: TGTGCCAGCAGCCCTTCCTGGGGAACAGATACGCAGTATTTT. Its protein product is CASSPSWGTDTQYF.

The gene calls are TRBV15 and TRBJ2-1; 8 nucleotides align to TRBD2. From germline, CDR1 is LNHNV and CDR2 YYDKDF (reference sequence). V gave up 5 bases and J gave up 6 bases; unmatched junction bases: 12. The CDR3 consists of 16 residues. CDR3 in amino acids: CATSGGSLAGSNEQFF. CDR3 coding DNA: TGTGCCACCAGCGGGGGGAGTCTAGCGGGTTCCAATGAGCAGTTCTTC.

In DNA form, the CDR3 reads TGTGCAAGTCGCCCACTCCAGCGGGGGGGATTCACCGGGGAGCTGTTTTTT. This sequence encodes CASRPLQRGGFTGELFF. The genes are TRBV12-2 and TRBJ2-2; no DNA check was done on the table's D call, TRBD2. TRBV12-2 is listed as a pseudogene. This CDR3 has 17 amino acids.